The present entry profiles one T cell receptor (beta chain) with its context. Its cognate antigen is unknown. Adult Caucasians living in Nashville, Tennessee made up all of the donors. CDR3 length: 16 amino acids. The V end was cut by 2 bases, the J end by 2 bases, with 15 bases between. Germline values: CDR1 SEHNR, CDR2 FQNEAQ (reference sequence). This record comes from a study of shared clonotypes between healthy human individuals. Notes on the study in general: A limitation of the genetic and exposure-history diversity represented arose from few donors. Compared with clonotypes that all four donors shared, non-shared clonotypes had lower generation probabilities.

Per the authors' pipeline: Filtering of immunoSEQ junctional sequences could not match full-length read filtering. TCRdb's copy holds only in-frame clones and misses some; the assay was immunoSEQ multiplex PCR. The V and J calls and clone size are taken from that table; D and trimming were inferred from the DNA. Counted here are approximately 2.5 million clones, approximately 94% occurring once; the ten biggest clones make up approximately 0.36%. The sequence was collected from a man younger than 35 in good health. Some clones in this sample may be carry-over from other donors' samples. Sample: naive CD4+ T cells from PBMCs. The subset was: CD45RA+ positively selected. The chain recombines TRBV7-9 with TRBJ2-5, with a weak D call TRBD2 (6 bases). The CDR3 DNA reads TGTGCCAGCAGCTTAATGGGTACTAGCTCACAAGAGACCCAGTACTTC. This encodes CASSLMGTSSQETQYF.